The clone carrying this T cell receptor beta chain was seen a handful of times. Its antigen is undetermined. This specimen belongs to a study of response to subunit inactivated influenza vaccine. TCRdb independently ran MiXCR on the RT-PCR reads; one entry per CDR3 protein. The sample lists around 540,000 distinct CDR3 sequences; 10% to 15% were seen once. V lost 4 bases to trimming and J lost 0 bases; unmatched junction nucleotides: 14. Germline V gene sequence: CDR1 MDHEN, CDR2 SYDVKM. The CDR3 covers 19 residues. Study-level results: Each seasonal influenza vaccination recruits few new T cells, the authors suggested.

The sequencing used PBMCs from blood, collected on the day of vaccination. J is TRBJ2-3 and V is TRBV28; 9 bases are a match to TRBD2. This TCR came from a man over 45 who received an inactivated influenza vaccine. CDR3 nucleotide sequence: TGTGCCAGCAGTTCCCCCGATGGCGGGAGGGCAACTAGCACAGATACGCAGTATTTT. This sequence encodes CASSSPDGGRATSTDTQYF.